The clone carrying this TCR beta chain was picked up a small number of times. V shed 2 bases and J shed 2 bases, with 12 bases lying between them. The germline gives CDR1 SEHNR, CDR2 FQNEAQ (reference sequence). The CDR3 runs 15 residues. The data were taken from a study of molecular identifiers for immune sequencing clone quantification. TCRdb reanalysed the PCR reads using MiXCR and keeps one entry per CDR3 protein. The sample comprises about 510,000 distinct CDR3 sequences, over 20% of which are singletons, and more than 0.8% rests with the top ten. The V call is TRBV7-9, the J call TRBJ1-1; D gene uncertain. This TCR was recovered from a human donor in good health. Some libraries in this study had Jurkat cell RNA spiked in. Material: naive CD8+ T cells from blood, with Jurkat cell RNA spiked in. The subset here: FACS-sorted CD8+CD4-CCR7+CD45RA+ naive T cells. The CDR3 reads CASSLSSTDNTEAFF. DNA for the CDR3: TGTGCCAGCAGCTTATCATCGACGGATAACACTGAAGCTTTCTTT.